Listed here are 9 T cell receptor beta chains from one sample, sequenced in a study of beta chain features in type 1 diabetes. The investigators reverse transcribed all of the isolated RNA, so they sequenced expressed TCRB transcripts. TCRdb's table, derived via immunoSEQ multiplex PCR, lists solely in-frame clones and lacks some. Found here are hundreds of thousands of clones, less than 15% of them singletons; the top ten hold 6.7%. The sequencing input was central memory CD4+ T cells from blood. These receptors all stem from a man between 25 and 39 years old in good health.

The chain couples TRBV6-5 to TRBJ1-1; D is uncertain. CDR1 and CDR2 (germline): MNHEY, SVGAGI. CDR3 length equals 12 residues. Between the trimmed V and J ends, which lost 4 bases and 10 bases, there was a span of 13 bases. The CDR3 loop reads CASSLSGQRAFF. The CDR3 DNA follows: TGTGCCAGCAGTTTGTCGGGCCAGCGAGCTTTCTTT.

This sequence joins TRBV5-6 and TRBJ2-7; D is unresolved. The CDR3 consists of 14 residues. The V gene lost 4 bases and the J gene lost 3 bases, with 14 bases spanning the gap. Germline values: CDR1 SGHDT, CDR2 YYEEEE. The CDR3 nucleotides read TGTGCCAGCAGCGTGGGGTTATTCGGCTACGAGCAGTACTTC. It codes for CASSVGLFGYEQYF.

This sequence joins TRBV19 and TRBJ1-2; D ambiguous. Germline loops: CDR1 LNHDA, CDR2 SQIVND (reference sequence). This CDR3 region has 12 residues. V was cut by 5 bases and J by 7 bases, with 11 bases left in between. The CDR3 DNA reads TGTGCCAGTAGTCCGACTAGGAGTGGCTACACCTTC. Its protein is CASSPTRSGYTF.

This CDR3 is CASSYSARGATGELFF. CDR3 sequence (DNA): TGTGCCAGCAGTTACTCGGCTAGGGGTGCTACCGGGGAGCTGTTTTTT. The J gene is TRBJ2-2, the V gene TRBV6-5; D perhaps matches TRBD1 (5 bases). The V end lost 0 bases, the J end lost 5 bases, and 13 bases lay between the germline ends. This CDR3 region has 16 residues. Germline V gene data show CDR1 as MNHEY and CDR2 as SVGAGI.

CDR3 in amino acids: CASSSYTETDSYEQYV. For the CDR3, the DNA is TGTGCCAGCAGCTCCTACACGGAAACAGACTCCTACGAGCAGTACGTC. The rearrangement links TRBV7-4 to TRBJ2-7; D is uncertain. The CDR3 runs 16 residues. The V and J ends lost 4 bases and 0 bases respectively, with 16 bases between them. Germline CDR1 is SGHVT and CDR2 is SQSDAQ.

This clone has a handful of counts. The chain uses TRBV29-1 and TRBJ1-2; D may be TRBD1 (5 bases). V lost 7 bases and J 8 bases, leaving 23 bases between the germline ends. Germline-derived CDR1 and CDR2 are SQVTM and ANQGSEA. This CDR3 has 14 amino acids. DNA for the CDR3: TGCAGCGCCCGTTCGTGGGACCGGGCTGGGGGCTACACCTTC. It is translated as CSARSWDRAGGYTF.

This chain links TRBV7-3 with TRBJ2-1; the D gene is possibly TRBD1 (5 bases). This CDR3 has 14 amino acids. CDR1 and CDR2 from the germline V gene are SGHTA and FQGTGA. Trimming took 2 bases from V and 5 from J, leaving 10 bases between them. In nucleotides, the CDR3 is TGTGCCAGCAGCTTATCGAACAGGCACAATGAGCAGTTCTTC. Protein sequence: CASSLSNRHNEQFF.

This clone was detected a few times. This chain uses TRBV18 with TRBJ1-2; perhaps TRBD1 as D (6 bases). The CDR3 consists of 12 residues. Germline CDR1 and CDR2: KGHSH and LQKENI. V gave up 1 base and J gave up 8 bases, with 8 bases separating them. Written as DNA, the CDR3 is TGTGCCAGCTCACCACAGGGGGACGGCTACACCTTC. Protein sequence: CASSPQGDGYTF.

Here the CDR3 DNA reads TGTGCCTGCCCCCGGCCGGGGAACACCGGGGAGCTGTTTTTT. Translating it yields CACPRPGNTGELFF. The J gene is TRBJ2-2, the V gene TRBV30; the D is unclear. The CDR3 contains 14 residues. V was clipped by 6 bases and J by 1 base, with 12 bases between them. Germline assignment: CDR1 GTSNPN and CDR2 SVGIG (reference sequence).